This entry lists 5 T cell receptor beta chains sequenced from one sample in a study of shared T cell receptors in the human thymus. Profiling relied on immunoSEQ multiplex PCR, and the TCRdb table lists in-frame clones only, not all of them. The sample has about 730,000 clones, 70% to 90% seen once. This sample was also put to use in a study of human thymus T cells.

The sequenced sample was thymocytes. These receptors all come from a girl less than two years old with a congenital heart defect.

This clone was recorded only once. The rearrangement links TRBV18 to TRBJ1-2; D perhaps matches TRBD1 (6 bases). The CDR3 has 18 residues. Germline CDR1 is KGHSH and CDR2 is LQKENI. Trimming stripped 2 bases from V and 8 bases from J, with 27 bases between. The CDR3 DNA sequence: TGTGCCAGCTCACCAGGGGGGGCCGCTAAACCAGGAATTGTGGGCTACACCTTC. Translation: CASSPGGAAKPGIVGYTF.

This clone has more than one count but fewer than ten. The J gene is TRBJ2-5, the V gene TRBV29-1; 8 bases align to TRBD2. The CDR3 sequence is 16 residues long. The trim removed 4 bases at V and 5 bases at J, leaving 15 bases unmatched. Germline V CDR1 and CDR2: SQVTM, ANQGSEA. The CDR3 spells CSVARRGAVTWETQYF. CDR3 DNA sequence: TGCAGCGTTGCTAGGCGGGGGGCGGTGACTTGGGAGACCCAGTACTTC.

The chain joins TRBV2 to TRBJ2-3, with D perhaps TRBD2 (5 bases). Germline V gene sequence: CDR1 SNHLY, CDR2 FYNNEI. This CDR3 has 12 residues. V was shortened by 5 bases and J by 13 bases, with 16 bases between the two germline ends. The CDR3 DNA reads as TGTGCCAGCAGTCTGAGGGTTTTCCCGGAGTATTTT. It translates to CASSLRVFPEYF.

Remarks on this clone: Within the sample, other DNA sequences also encode this same CDR3. This chain links TRBV5-1 with TRBJ1-2; possibly TRBD1 for D (5 bases). Trimming stripped 3 bases from V and 4 bases from J, with 16 bases between. This CDR3 has 15 residues. Germline CDR1 is SGHRS and CDR2 is YFSETQ. CDR3 sequence reads: CASSSREGVLYGYTF. DNA for the CDR3: TGCGCCAGCAGCTCCCGCGAAGGGGTTCTCTATGGCTACACCTTC.

V is TRBV28 and J is TRBJ1-2, with 7 bases lining up with TRBD1. The CDR3 extends over 12 amino acids. With V trimmed by 5 bases and J by 7 bases, 4 bases remained unmatched. Germline assignment: CDR1 MDHEN and CDR2 SYDVKM. The CDR3: CASSDREAGYTF. The DNA of the CDR3 is TGTGCCAGCAGTGACAGGGAGGCTGGCTACACCTTC.